The T cell receptor beta chain described here comes from a study of graft-versus-host responses after intestinal transplantation. Study as a whole: All recipients were transplanted with multivisceral, liver-intestinal, or isolated intestinal grafts. Anti-thymocyte globulin induction was given to all recipients, followed by tacrolimus and steroids for roughly three years. Findings and caveats of the study: Some GvH clones were seen earlier in gut or blood, suggesting intestinal origin. Subjects displaying graft-donor T cell macrochimerism possessed elevated graft-versus-host to host-versus-graft clonal ratios inside allografts.

Profiling relied on immunoSEQ multiplex PCR, and the TCRdb table lists in-frame clones only, not all of them. The data hold around 100,000 clones, with approximately 94% observed a single time. As for this clone: What it binds is not known. At one end the junction does not follow the germline gene, possibly because of a read error.

Per the germline V gene, CDR1 is SGHDN and CDR2 is FVKESK. The CDR3 is 14 residues long. The clonotype was recovered from a human donor who was the organ donor for an intestinal transplant. The V gene is TRBV14, the J gene TRBJ2-4; TRBD1 matches at 9 bases. The material was unstimulated CD4+ T cells sorted from spleen or lymph node cells, obtained before transplant. The CDR3 bases are TGTGCCAGCAGCCGCCTAGGACAGGGGTCCCATTACCACTTC. This translates into CASSRLGQGSHYHF.